The 3 T cell receptor beta chains listed next were all sequenced from one sample in a study of metastatic and nonmetastatic thyroid tumors. All patients were untreated before thyroid surgery. TCRdb reanalyzed the PCR reads via MiXCR. The sample yields 20,000 to 25,000 clones, about 12% seen once. Sequencing was carried out using blood. The receptors were sampled from a female donor with papillary thyroid cancer or a benign thyroid nodule (not recorded which). Some clones in this sample may be carry-over from other donors' samples.

This clone appeared many times. J is TRBJ1-2 and V is TRBV7-9, with TRBD1 matching 7 bases. V gave up 4 bases and J gave up 0 bases; unmatched junction bases: 5. The CDR3 loop spans 15 amino acids. CDR1 SEHNR and CDR2 FQNEAQ come from the germline V gene (reference sequence). In DNA form, the CDR3 reads TGTGCCAGCAGCTATGGACAGGCCGCTAACTATGGCTACACCTTC. The encoded protein is CASSYGQAANYGYTF.

The chain carries TRBV15 and TRBJ2-7, with TRBD1 as a possible D gene (5 bases). Per germline, CDR1 LNHNV and CDR2 YYDKDF (reference sequence). Trimming stripped 0 bases from V and 2 bases from J, with 11 bases between. The CDR3 loop spans 15 amino acids. CDR3 DNA sequence: TGTGCCACCAGCAGAGAACAGGTAACTCCCTACGAGCAGTACTTC. Translated, it gives CATSREQVTPYEQYF.

The table lists this clone with many counts. The chain joins TRBV7-9 to TRBJ1-1; TRBD1 matches at 11 bases. Germline lookup yields CDR1 SEHNR and CDR2 FQNEAQ (reference sequence). The CDR3 covers 14 residues. Trimming took 5 bases from V and 5 from J; bases not matched to a gene: 4. The chain's CDR3 is CASSQDRGRTEAFF. CDR3 DNA: TGTGCCAGCAGCCAGGACAGGGGGCGAACTGAAGCTTTCTTT. The entire variable domain, with the rest obtained from reference TRBV7-9 and TRBJ1-1, is as follows: DTGVSQNPRHKITKRGQNVTFRCDPISEHNRLYWYRQTLGQGPEFLTYFQNEAQLEKSRLLSDRFSAERPKGSFSTLEIQRTEQGDSAMYLCASSQDRGRTEAFFGQGTRLTVV.